This TCR beta chain comes out of a study of post-analysis software for immune sequencing data. Study as a whole: Some patients lacked subtype; others had relapsing-remitting, secondary progressive or progressive-relapsing disease. Study conclusions and caveats: Controls showed lower frequencies than patients for several TRBV segments, and TRBV5-6, TRBV5-1 and TRBV20-1 were among these.

CDR1 and CDR2 from the germline V gene are MGHRA and YSYEKL. The CDR3 has 14 residues. V lost 4 bases to trimming and J lost 2 bases, with 11 bases between them. About this clonotype: Its specificity is not known.

TCR beta libraries were prepared from cDNA with unique molecular identifiers. The source material, roughly 0.9 to 11 million T cells, gave rise to roughly 0.5 million cDNA molecules. TCRdb fed the PCR reads into MiXCR, producing one record per CDR3 protein. Of approximately 400,000 distinct CDR3 sequences in the sample, less than 40% were seen once. Sample: blood. The source is a girl aged 5-17 years with multiple sclerosis. The chain couples TRBV4-1 to TRBJ2-5; TRBD1 might be the D (5 bases). The CDR3 bases are TGCGCCAGCAGCCCAACGGCAGGGCAAGAGACCCAGTACTTC. It translates to CASSPTAGQETQYF.